A single sample gave rise to the 21 T cell receptor beta chains below, sequenced in a study of T-cell reconstitution after alpha-beta-depleted transplantation in children. Unique molecular identifiers were used in preparing the TCRbeta library. Via MiXCR, TCRdb re-called the PCR reads, giving one row per CDR3 protein. Among fewer than 550,000 distinct CDR3 sequences, about an eighth were seen once, and the ten largest hold about 14%. This material consisted of PBMCs, mostly from graft donor cells, taken 180 days after TCRalphabeta/CD19-depleted stem cell transplant. These receptors all stem from a female patient aged 2-15 years who had a stem cell transplant for aplastic anemia, so the T cells may come from the graft donor.

This clonotype was picked up a small number of times. The V and J genes are TRBV6-2 or TRBV6-3 and TRBJ1-5; unclear D gene. Germline V lookup: CDR1 MNHEY, CDR2 SVGEGT. The V end was cut by 0 bases, the J end by 0 bases, with 9 bases between. The CDR3 loop spans 16 amino acids. CDR3 DNA sequence: TGTGCCAGCAGTTACTCCATATATCTTAGCAATCAGCCCCAGCATTTT. It specifies CASSYSIYLSNQPQHF.

V is TRBV5-6 and J is TRBJ1-5; unclear D gene. V lost 2 bases to trimming and J lost 3 bases, with 15 bases between them. The CDR3 is 16 amino acids. Germline values: CDR1 SGHDT, CDR2 YYEEEE. This CDR3 reads CASSLRGSQNNQPQHF. The CDR3 bases are TGTGCCAGCAGCTTAAGAGGCAGCCAGAACAATCAGCCCCAGCATTTT.

The chain uses TRBV28 and TRBJ1-5; no clear D. The CDR3 length is 16 residues. Germline values: CDR1 MDHEN, CDR2 SYDVKM. Trimming removed 2 bases at V and 0 bases at J, with 11 bases between. The CDR3 reads CASSLPRELSNQPQHF. The DNA of the CDR3 is TGTGCCAGCAGTTTACCCCGGGAGCTTAGCAATCAGCCCCAGCATTTT.

This clonotype turned up a few times. The chain uses TRBV12-3 or TRBV12-4 and TRBJ2-1, with 8 bases that match TRBD1. The CDR3 extends over 15 amino acids. V trimming: 3 bases; J trimming: 2 bases; junction bases outside the gene matches: 3. The CDR3 loop reads CASSFGQGTYNEQFF. CDR3 nucleotides: TGTGCCAGCAGTTTCGGACAGGGCACCTACAATGAGCAGTTCTTC.

This clonotype appeared many times. The V and J genes are TRBV27 and TRBJ2-3, with D tentatively TRBD2 (6 bases). The CDR3 is made up of 15 amino acids. Between the trimmed V and J ends, which lost 2 bases and 0 bases, there was a span of 9 bases. CDR1 is MNHEY and CDR2 is SMNVEV in the germline V gene (reference sequence). CDR3 residues: CASSLISGSTDTQYF. CDR3 nucleotide sequence: TGTGCCAGCAGTTTAATCAGCGGGAGCACAGATACGCAGTATTTT.

V usage is TRBV20-1 and J usage is TRBJ2-1; 12 positions match TRBD2. Trimming removed 2 bases from V and 8 bases from J; junction bases left unmatched: 16. Germline-derived CDR1 and CDR2 are DFQATT and SNEGSKA (reference sequence). CDR3 length: 18 residues. DNA for the CDR3: TGCAGTGCTAGATCTCTAGCGGGAGGGCCTAGCGTTCAGGATGAGCAGTTCTTC. Translation gives CSARSLAGGPSVQDEQFF.

This clonotype was picked up many times. The gene calls are TRBV5-1 and TRBJ2-3, with D perhaps given as TRBD1 or TRBD2 (5 bases each). V lost 4 bases to trimming and J lost 5 bases, with 14 bases between them. Germline lookup yields CDR1 SGHRS and CDR2 YFSETQ. The CDR3 has 14 residues. CDR3 in amino acids: CASSLGRAVDTQYF. Written as DNA, the CDR3 is TGCGCCAGCAGCCTGGGACGGGCCGTAGATACGCAGTATTTT.

The V and J genes are TRBV5-6 and TRBJ2-1; 8 positions agree with TRBD1. Per germline, CDR1 SGHDT and CDR2 YYEEEE. This CDR3 comprises 14 residues. The ends lost 4 bases at V and 5 bases at J; junction bases unmatched: 5. CDR3 sequence: CASSRSDRDNEQFF. The CDR3 nucleotides read TGTGCCAGCAGCAGGTCGGACAGGGACAATGAGCAGTTCTTC.

This clonotype was seen more than once but under ten times. This chain uses TRBV5-1 with TRBJ1-1; possibly TRBD1 for D (6 bases). Trimming stripped 2 bases from V and 7 bases from J, with 15 bases between. Germline loops: CDR1 SGHRS, CDR2 YFSETQ. The CDR3 totals 14 residues. The CDR3 here is CASSFSQGPGEAFF. CDR3 nucleotides: TGCGCCAGCAGCTTTAGCCAGGGGCCAGGTGAAGCTTTCTTT.

The chain uses TRBV9 and TRBJ2-5; tentatively, D is TRBD1 (6 bases). Per germline, CDR1 SGDLS and CDR2 YYNGEE. CDR3 length: 14 residues. The ends were cut back, 3 bases at V and 4 bases at J, with 13 bases in the middle. The CDR3 nucleotides read TGTGCCAGCAGCGACAGGGTTGGAGGAGAGACCCAGTACTTC. It is translated as CASSDRVGGETQYF. Drawing the rest from reference TRBV9 and TRBJ2-5, the complete variable domain is DSGVTQTPKHLITATGQRVTLRCSPRSGDLSVYWYQQSLDQGLQFLIQYYNGEERAKGNILERFSAQQFPDLHSELNLSSLELGDSALYFCASSDRVGGETQYFGPGTRLLVL.

This sequence joins TRBV19 and TRBJ2-1; D is possibly TRBD2 (5 bases). The CDR3 consists of 15 residues. Germline CDR1 is LNHDA and CDR2 is SQIVND (reference sequence). Deletions cut 1 base from V and 1 base from J, with 8 bases between. CDR3 nucleotides: TGTGCCAGTAGTATAGGGGAGAAGTCCTACAATGAGCAGTTCTTC. Residues: CASSIGEKSYNEQFF. The full variable domain, rest sourced from reference TRBV19 and TRBJ2-1, is DGGITQSPKYLFRKEGQNVTLSCEQNLNHDAMYWYRQDPGQGLRLIYYSQIVNDFQKGDIAEGYSVSREKKESFPLTVTSAQKNPTAFYLCASSIGEKSYNEQFFGPGTRLTVL.

V and J are TRBV9 and TRBJ2-1; D is undetermined. CDR3 size: 13 residues. Germline V gives CDR1 SGDLS, CDR2 YYNGEE. V lost 0 bases, J lost 4 bases, and 5 bases lay in between. In nucleotides, the CDR3 is TGTGCCAGCAGCGTAGAAGCATACAATGAGCAGTTCTTC. This gives the protein CASSVEAYNEQFF.

This clonotype was observed a few times. The genes are TRBV7-2 and TRBJ2-5; a weak D match, TRBD2 (7 bases). Looked up from germline, CDR1 is SGHTA and CDR2 is FQGNSA. V was shortened by 4 bases and J by 1 base, with 13 bases between the two germline ends. This CDR3 spans 15 amino acids. The CDR3 region has the DNA TGTGCCAGCAGCTCCGGGGGGCGGTTCCAAGAGACCCAGTACTTC. Translation gives CASSSGGRFQETQYF.

This sequence joins TRBV28 and TRBJ1-5; D possibly corresponds to TRBD1 (5 bases). Germline V gene sequence: CDR1 MDHEN, CDR2 SYDVKM. The ends were cut back, 5 bases at V and 7 bases at J, with 15 bases in the middle. This CDR3 spans 14 amino acids. This CDR3 reads CASSAGTTRQPQHF. CDR3 DNA: TGTGCCAGCAGTGCGGGGACCACTCGGCAGCCCCAGCATTTT.

The rearrangement joins TRBV7-9 to TRBJ2-5, with a weak D call TRBD1 (6 bases). The V and J ends lost 5 bases and 2 bases respectively, with 15 bases between them. Germline V gives CDR1 SEHNR, CDR2 FQNEAQ (reference sequence). This CDR3 region has 15 residues. CDR3 residues: CASSPSGGVQETQYF. The CDR3 nucleotides are TGTGCCAGCAGCCCCAGTGGGGGCGTACAAGAGACCCAGTACTTC.

This clonotype was detected only a few times. This chain joins TRBV20-1 and TRBJ2-7; D gene unclear. The CDR3 spans 14 residues. V lost 2 bases to trimming and J lost 9 bases, with 20 bases between them. CDR1 is DFQATT, CDR2 SNEGSKA, per germline (reference sequence). The CDR3 nucleotides are TGCAGTGCTAGACAGACGCTTAAAGAATCCAGGCAGTACTTC. It is translated as CSARQTLKESRQYF.

The chain employs TRBV12-3 or TRBV12-4 and TRBJ1-5; perhaps TRBD1 as D (6 bases). Trimming cost V 3 bases and J 0 bases, with 12 bases left between them. CDR3 length: 16 residues. Written as DNA, the CDR3 is TGTGCCAGCAGTTTTGCGGGGACACCTAGCAATCAGCCCCAGCATTTT. Residues: CASSFAGTPSNQPQHF.

This clonotype has only a few counts. The genes are TRBV27 and TRBJ2-3, with D unclear. This CDR3 is built from 15 residues. Germline CDR1 reads MNHEY; CDR2 reads SMNVEV (reference sequence). Trimming removed 5 bases at V and 2 bases at J, with 14 bases between. The CDR3 spells CASSPWPATTDTQYF. CDR3 DNA: TGTGCCAGCAGTCCATGGCCAGCAACCACAGATACGCAGTATTTT.

The V gene is TRBV7-2, the J gene TRBJ2-3; D is perhaps TRBD2 (5 bases). This CDR3 region has 17 residues. Germline assignment: CDR1 SGHTA and CDR2 FQGNSA. V was pared by 2 bases and J by 2 bases, with 17 bases between. The CDR3 DNA is TGTGCCAGCAGCTTACTCTTCAGCGGAGACTCCACAGATACGCAGTATTTT. Protein product: CASSLLFSGDSTDTQYF. Full variable domain (remainder filled in from reference TRBV7-2 and TRBJ2-3): GAGVSQSPSNKVTEKGKDVELRCDPISGHTALYWYRQSLGQGLEFLIYFQGNSAPDKSGLPSDRFSAERTGGSVSTLTIQRTQQEDSAVYLCASSLLFSGDSTDTQYFGPGTRLTVL.

This clonotype showed up just a few times. The chain recombines TRBV18 with TRBJ1-1, with a weak D call TRBD1 (6 bases). This CDR3 contains 17 residues. Germline CDR1 reads KGHSH; CDR2 reads LQKENI. V was cut by 3 bases and J by 9 bases, with 26 bases left in between. The CDR3 is CASSPSPNLQGFVKAFF. In nucleotides, the CDR3 is TGTGCCAGCTCACCGAGTCCGAACCTACAGGGTTTTGTGAAAGCTTTCTTT.

The chain employs TRBV20-1 and TRBJ1-5; perhaps TRBD1 as D (5 bases). Trimming shortened V by 1 base and J by 6 bases, and 16 bases separated the two germline ends. Germline CDR1 DFQATT, CDR2 SNEGSKA (reference sequence). This CDR3 spans 15 amino acids. DNA for the CDR3: TGCAGTGCTAGAGTCTCCGAAGGGGCGGTTCAGCCCCAGCATTTT. This gives the protein CSARVSEGAVQPQHF.